Following are 19 T cell receptor beta chains from one sample sequenced in a study of post-analysis software for immune sequencing data. General study points: There were five or six TRBV segments more frequent in patients than controls, and TRBV5-6, TRBV5-1 and TRBV20-1 were among them.

Every TCR beta cDNA library bore unique molecular identifiers. MiXCR was run by TCRdb on the PCR reads, yielding one entry per CDR3 protein. This sample carries 700,000 to 800,000 distinct CDR3 sequences, roughly 27% of them seen once, and the ten largest clones take more than 0.45%. Their cognate antigens are unknown. The sample comprised blood. The receptors were sampled from a girl aged 5-17 years with multiple sclerosis.

The chain recombines TRBV29-1 with TRBJ1-1; D unclear. Germline CDR1 is SQVTM and CDR2 is ANQGSEA. The CDR3 is 13 amino acids. V lost 4 bases and J 2 bases, leaving 11 bases between the germline ends. CDR3 sequence: CSVGTASNTEAFF. The CDR3 DNA reads TGCAGCGTTGGCACCGCGAGTAACACTGAAGCTTTCTTT.

This clonotype showed up many times. This chain connects TRBV21-1 to TRBJ2-7; whether TRBD2, the table's D call, matches the DNA was not checked. TRBV21-1 has pseudogene status. The CDR3 is made up of 16 amino acids. CDR3 sequence (DNA): TGTGCCAGCAGCTTCAGGCGGGATACCAGCTCCTACGAGCAGTACTTC. Translated: CASSFRRDTSSYEQYF.

There are a few counts of this clonotype. The J gene is TRBJ2-5, the V gene TRBV4-1; the D gene is possibly TRBD2 (5 bases). This CDR3 is built from 14 residues. The germline CDR1 and CDR2 sequences are MGHRA and YSYEKL. Trimming removed 4 bases at V and 4 bases at J, with 13 bases between. CDR3 residues: CASSLGLLPETQYF. Here the CDR3 DNA reads TGCGCCAGCAGCCTAGGACTTCTACCAGAGACCCAGTACTTC.

This clonotype turned up a few times. The chain joins TRBV25-1 to TRBJ2-3; 7 positions agree with TRBD2. V was pared by 3 bases and J by 2 bases, with 5 bases of the junction left unmatched. CDR3 size: 15 residues. Germline V gene lookup returns CDR1 MGHDK and CDR2 SYGVNS. The CDR3 sequence is CASSEASGATDTQYF. The CDR3 DNA follows: TGTGCCAGCAGTGAGGCCAGCGGGGCCACAGATACGCAGTATTTT.

This clonotype occurred a few times. This CDR3 reads CSVGGGMAETQYF. DNA of the CDR3: TGCAGCGTGGGTGGGGGGATGGCAGAGACCCAGTACTTC. The rearrangement links TRBV29-1 to TRBJ2-5; possible D gene TRBD2, 6 bases. The CDR3 totals 13 residues. Trimming pared 6 bases from V and 4 bases from J, leaving 15 bases between. From germline, CDR1 is SQVTM and CDR2 ANQGSEA.

The J gene is TRBJ2-7, the V gene TRBV7-2; D perhaps matches TRBD2 (6 bases). This CDR3 is built from 14 residues. From germline, CDR1 is SGHTA and CDR2 FQGNSA. Trimming took 5 bases from V and 4 from J, leaving 15 bases between them. The CDR3 DNA reads as TGTGCCAGCAGCAGTGCGGGAACCCGATACGAGCAGTACTTC. This translates into CASSSAGTRYEQYF.

As to this clonotype: One end of the junction is discordant with germline, which a read error may explain. The rearrangement links TRBV5-1 to TRBJ2-3; D is possibly TRBD2 (5 bases). The germline gives CDR1 SGHRS, CDR2 YFSETQ. This CDR3 is 16 amino acids long. DNA of the CDR3: TGCGCCAGCAGCTTCACAGTCTTGCCGGTGGGAGATATGCAGTATTTT. Encoded protein: CASSFTVLPVGDMQYF.

The chain combines TRBV6-5 with TRBJ1-1; 8 nucleotides align to TRBD1. V shed 5 bases, J shed 1 base, and the junction held 6 bases outside the gene matches. CDR1 is MNHEY, CDR2 SVGAGI, per germline. CDR3 size: 15 residues. The CDR3 DNA reads TGTGCCAGCAGTAGACAGGGGCCGGGGAACACTGAAGCTTTCTTT. Protein product: CASSRQGPGNTEAFF.

This chain uses TRBV14 with TRBJ1-5; D remains unclear. The CDR3 length is 14 residues. Germline V lookup: CDR1 SGHDN, CDR2 FVKESK. V lost 3 bases and J 5 bases, leaving 11 bases between the germline ends. The CDR3 sequence: CASSQFGLDQPQHF. The CDR3 bases are TGTGCCAGCAGCCAGTTCGGGCTTGATCAGCCCCAGCATTTT.

This clonotype turned up a few times. The junction and the germline gene differ at one end; a read error may be behind it. This chain links TRBV12-3 or TRBV12-4 with TRBJ1-5; D is ambiguous. This CDR3 has 17 amino acids. CDR3 in DNA: TGTGCCAGCAGTTTAGGGGCCGGAGGACGGAGAAATCAGCCTCAGCATTTT. Amino acid sequence: CASSLGAGGRRNQPQHF.

This clonotype has ten or more counts. The chain has TRBV12-3 or TRBV12-4 and TRBJ2-1; no clear D gene. Trimming left V 3 bases short and J 8 bases short, with 8 bases between. CDR3 length: 12 amino acids. CDR3 in DNA: TGTGCCAGCAGTTTCGTTCCGGATGAGCAGTTCTTC. This gives the protein CASSFVPDEQFF.

This chain joins TRBV7-6 and TRBJ1-5, with D uncertain. V shed 1 base and J shed 5 bases, with 12 bases lying between them. This CDR3 has 15 residues. Germline V lookup: CDR1 SGHVS, CDR2 FNYEAQ. The CDR3 DNA reads TGTGCCAGCAGCTTAGGGCGGGAGGGAGATCAGCCCCAGCATTTT. Translated, it gives CASSLGREGDQPQHF.

The chain uses TRBV2 and TRBJ1-2, with D tentatively TRBD1 (6 bases). The germline gives CDR1 SNHLY, CDR2 FYNNEI. Trimming cost V 11 bases and J 5 bases, with 15 bases left between them. The CDR3 covers 12 residues. In nucleotides, the CDR3 is TGTGCCTCCCTAGGGGGAAGGTATGGCTACACCTTC. As protein: CASLGGRYGYTF.

This clonotype was seen ten or more times. The chain links TRBV7-9 to TRBJ2-7, with TRBD2 as a possible D gene (6 bases). The CDR3 has 15 residues. The germline V and J ends were trimmed by 5 bases and 0 bases, with 14 bases remaining between them. Germline-derived CDR1 and CDR2 are SEHNR and FQNEAQ (reference sequence). The CDR3 DNA is TGTGCCAGCAGCCCTGGCTTCGGGAGCTCCTACGAGCAGTACTTC. It is translated as CASSPGFGSSYEQYF.

This chain uses TRBV4-1 with TRBJ2-7, with D possibly TRBD2 on 5 matching bases. The CDR3 is made up of 16 amino acids. Trimming took 1 base from V and 1 from J, leaving 14 bases between them. Germline V CDR1 and CDR2: MGHRA, YSYEKL. CDR3 coding DNA: TGCGCCAGCAGCCAAGGTGTTCCGGGAAGTTCCTACGAGCAGTACTTC. Translated, it gives CASSQGVPGSSYEQYF.

V and J are TRBV18 and TRBJ1-1, with D uncertain. V gave up 6 bases and J gave up 4 bases, with 9 bases separating them. The CDR3 is made up of 12 amino acids. Germline V CDR1 and CDR2: KGHSH, LQKENI. The CDR3 loop reads CASSAEGTEAFF. The CDR3 DNA reads as TGTGCCAGCTCCGCCGAAGGCACTGAAGCTTTCTTT. Full variable domain (missing parts from reference TRBV18 and TRBJ1-1): NAGVMQNPRHLVRRRGQEARLRCSPMKGHSHVYWYRQLPEEGLKFMVYLQKENIIDESGMPKERFSAEFPKEGPSILRIQQVVRGDSAAYFCASSAEGTEAFFGQGTRLTVV.

As for this clonotype: Given a much more abundant clone one base away, this may be a read error. This chain uses TRBV29-1 with TRBJ2-1; 10 bases align to TRBD1. This CDR3 comprises 13 residues. Per germline, CDR1 SQVTM and CDR2 ANQGSEA. This chain's CDR3 is CSFSGQGNNKQFF. For the CDR3, the DNA is TGCAGCTTCTCGGGACAGGGGAACAATAAGCAGTTCTTC.

V and J are TRBV3-1 and TRBJ2-5, with D possibly TRBD1 on 5 matching bases. Trimming left V 10 bases short and J 2 bases short, with 11 bases between. CDR3 length: 12 amino acids. Germline lookup yields CDR1 LGHDT and CDR2 YNNKEL (reference sequence). CDR3 nucleotides: TGTGCCACCGTAGACAGACAAGAGACCCAGTACTTC. It specifies CATVDRQETQYF.

In its sample, this clonotype was seen a few times. The J gene is TRBJ2-3, the V gene TRBV28; D is possibly TRBD2 (6 bases). Per the germline V gene, CDR1 is MDHEN and CDR2 is SYDVKM. The CDR3 runs 15 residues. Trimming stripped 5 bases from V and 2 bases from J, with 14 bases between. In nucleotides, the CDR3 is TGTGCCAGCAGTACTCCGGGACTCTACACAGATACGCAGTATTTT. Translating it yields CASSTPGLYTDTQYF.